The subject of this entry is one T cell receptor (beta chain). The table came from immunoSEQ multiplex PCR; TCRdb's copy has only in-frame clones and leaves some out. Here the sample spans around 86,000 clones, approximately 94% being singletons. The data originate from a study of cytomegalovirus exposure and HLA in healthy donors. With 6 bases clipped from V and 3 bases from J, the junction kept 8 bases outside the gene matches. The germline gives CDR1 LGHNA, CDR2 YSLEER. CDR3 size: 15 residues. The sequenced material came from PBMCs. The rearrangement links TRBV4-3 to TRBJ2-1; 7 nucleotides line up with TRBD2. This receptor was identified in a woman in her 30s in good health and CMV-seropositive. The CDR3 loop is CASRPGLADYNEQFF. In DNA, the CDR3 is TGCGCCAGCAGACCCGGGCTAGCGGACTACAATGAGCAGTTCTTC.